Listed here are 9 T cell receptor beta chains from one sample, sequenced in a study of CD8+CD57+ T cells in acquired aplastic anemia. The sequenced patients had an expansion of CD8+CD57+ cells seen by flow cytometry. Genomic DNA, serving as template, underwent TCR beta VDJ and CDR3 profiling. One entry per CDR3 protein results from TCRdb running MiXCR on the reads. The table includes around 200,000 distinct CDR3 sequences, more than 45% detected once. The sequencing sample was made of sorted CD4+, CD8+, or CD8+CD57+ T cells (not recorded which) from PBMCs. The source is a human donor with aplastic anemia.

The CDR3 spells CASSPQKGGNQPQHF. The CDR3 DNA reads as TGTGCCAGCTCACCACAGAAGGGCGGCAATCAGCCCCAGCATTTT. J is TRBJ1-5 and V is TRBV18, with no clear D. Germline lookup yields CDR1 KGHSH and CDR2 LQKENI. The CDR3 is 15 residues long. Trimming shortened V by 1 base and J by 2 bases, and 9 bases separated the two germline ends.

This clonotype has ten or more counts. The V gene is TRBV10-3, the J gene TRBJ2-1; D is possibly TRBD2 (6 bases). V lost 10 bases, J lost 6 bases, and 10 bases lay in between. The CDR3 length is 11 residues. CDR1 and CDR2 (germline): ENHRY, SYGVKD. CDR3 in DNA: TGTGCCAGCGGGGCCACCAATGAGCAGTTCTTC. Encoded protein: CASGATNEQFF.

This clonotype appeared many times. The DNA for the CDR3 is TGTGCCAGCAGCGTCGCAACCTACGAGCAGTACTTC. It specifies CASSVATYEQYF. This chain joins TRBV7-3 and TRBJ2-7; D unresolved. This CDR3 is 12 amino acids long. Trimming pared 5 bases from V and 2 bases from J, leaving 7 bases between. Germline CDR1 SGHTA, CDR2 FQGTGA.

This clonotype was recorded many times. V and J are TRBV9 and TRBJ2-3; unclear D gene. The V end was cut by 3 bases, the J end by 11 bases, with 25 bases between. The CDR3 totals 16 residues. The germline V gene encodes CDR1 SGDLS and CDR2 YYNGEE. CDR3 DNA sequence: TGTGCCAGCAGCGCTTCCGCGGACCCCTGGACGGTTAAGCAGTATTTT. Amino acid sequence: CASSASADPWTVKQYF.

This clonotype was seen more than once but under ten times. One end of the junction is discordant with germline, which a read error may explain. The chain couples TRBV19 to TRBJ2-7; 9 bases align to TRBD1. CDR3 length: 15 residues. The germline gives CDR1 LNHDA, CDR2 SQIVND (reference sequence). The CDR3 nucleotides read TGTGCTAGTAGGAAAGAGACAGGGGGAAACTACGAGCAGTACTTC. Its protein is CASRKETGGNYEQYF.

This clonotype was seen a single time. The V gene is TRBV13, the J gene TRBJ1-6; TRBD1 might be the D (5 bases). Deletions cut 6 bases from V and 3 bases from J, with 15 bases between. The CDR3 loop spans 16 amino acids. Germline assignment: CDR1 PRHDT and CDR2 FYEKMQ (reference sequence). The CDR3, as DNA: TGTGCCAGCAGGGGGGGTGCAGGACACTATAATTCACCCCTCCACTTT. This translates into CASRGGAGHYNSPLHF. Based on the CDR3 plus reference TRBV13 and TRBJ1-6, the full variable domain is AAGVIQSPRHLIKEKRETATLKCYPIPRHDTVYWYQQGPGQDPQFLISFYEKMQSDKGSIPDRFSAQQFSDYHSELNMSSLELGDSALYFCASRGGAGHYNSPLHFGNGTRLTVT.

Turning to this clonotype: Because the CDR3 is missing its conserved closing phenylalanine or tryptophan, this is likely a read error. V usage is TRBV24-1 and J usage is TRBJ1-2; 7 bases line up with TRBD1. The CDR3 runs to 15 residues. V lost 3 bases and J lost 4; bases outside the gene matches: 7. The germline V gene encodes CDR1 KGHDR and CDR2 SFDVKD. The CDR3 spells CATSDRQGDGYGYTL. The CDR3 DNA follows: TGTGCCACCAGTGATCGACAGGGCGACGGCTATGGCTACACCCTC.

This clonotype was seen a handful of times. The chain has TRBV29-1 and TRBJ2-3; D perhaps matches TRBD2 (6 bases). This CDR3 contains 17 residues. CDR1 and CDR2 from the germline V gene are SQVTM and ANQGSEA. The V end was cut by 5 bases, the J end by 2 bases, with 23 bases between. CDR3 sequence (DNA): TGCAGCGTTCCCCTCGGTGGGGGGTCCTTTGACACAGATACGCAGTATTTT. It translates to CSVPLGGGSFDTDTQYF.

The rearrangement links TRBV7-8 to TRBJ1-6; D unresolved. CDR1 SGHVS and CDR2 FQNEAQ come from the germline V gene. V was pared by 4 bases and J by 9 bases, with 7 bases between. There are 12 residues in the CDR3. The chain's CDR3 is CASSCSGSPLHF. Written as DNA, the CDR3 is TGTGCCAGCAGCTGCTCAGGTTCACCCCTCCACTTT.